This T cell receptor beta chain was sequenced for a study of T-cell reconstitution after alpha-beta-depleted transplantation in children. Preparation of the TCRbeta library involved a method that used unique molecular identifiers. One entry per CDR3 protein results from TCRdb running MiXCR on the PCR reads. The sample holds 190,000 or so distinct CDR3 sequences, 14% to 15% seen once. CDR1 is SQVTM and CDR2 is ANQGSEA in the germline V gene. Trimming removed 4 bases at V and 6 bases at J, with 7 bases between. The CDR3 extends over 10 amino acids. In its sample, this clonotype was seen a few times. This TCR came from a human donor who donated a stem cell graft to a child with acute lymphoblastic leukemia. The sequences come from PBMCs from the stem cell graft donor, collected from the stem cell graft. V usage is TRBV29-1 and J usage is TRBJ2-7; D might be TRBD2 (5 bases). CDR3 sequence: CSVGGLEQYF. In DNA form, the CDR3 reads TGCAGCGTTGGAGGGCTCGAGCAGTACTTC.